What follows describes a single TCR beta chain. The data originate from a study of blood T cell repertoires in COVID-19. Study-wide context: The origin of the acute and convalescent COVID-19 samples was the United States, Italy and Spain. T cells, B-cell-depleted T cells, or PBMCs provided the cDNA or gDNA that served as material.

This CDR3 contains 14 residues. Germline CDR1 and CDR2: SGHDT and YYEEEE. Between the trimmed V and J ends, which lost 5 bases and 3 bases, there was a span of 15 bases. In the original processing: Counts of nucleated cells, estimated from reference gene primer amplification, were obtained. The assay was immunoSEQ multiplex PCR, and TCRdb's table has in-frame clones only and misses some. V, J and clone size are those of that table, while D and trimming were read from the DNA. Of around 64,000 clones in the sample, around 90% were seen once. J is TRBJ2-7 and V is TRBV5-6, with a possible D match to TRBD1 (6 bases). This TCR was sampled from a woman older than 75 with acute or convalescent COVID-19. Sequencing input: peripheral blood. The DNA for the CDR3 is TGTGCCAGCAGGGAACAGGGAGTTGGCTACGAGCAGTACTTC. Its protein is CASREQGVGYEQYF. The whole variable domain, filled in from reference TRBV5-6 and TRBJ2-7, reads DAGVTQSPTHLIKTRGQQVTLRCSPKSGHDTVSWYQQALGQGPQFIFQYYEEEERQRGNFPDRFSGHQFPNYSSELNVNALLLGDSALYLCASREQGVGYEQYFGPGTRLTVT.